The present TCR beta chain was sequenced within a study of response to subunit inactivated influenza vaccine. TCRdb re-analysed the RT-PCR reads in MiXCR, keeping a single row per CDR3 protein. The sample includes 500,000 to 550,000 distinct CDR3 sequences, 20% to 25% of them seen just once. The CDR3 runs to 14 residues. V lost 4 bases, J lost 5 bases, and 5 bases stayed unmatched. The germline V gene encodes CDR1 SGHAT and CDR2 FQNNGV. The sample was also linked to a second study, of T cells expressing NK-cell markers. That source reports: With UMIs, 5'RACE template switching was used to make TCR beta cDNA. For roughly 6 donors, the dominant NKG2C+ clonotypes made up roughly 1.0-7.5% of their CD8+ T cells. These same clonotypes (in several donors) also led the CD3+CD56-NKG2C+ fraction.

The rearrangement uses TRBV11-2 and TRBJ2-7; the match to TRBD2 covers 10 bases. The sample in question was CD4+ T cells sorted from PBMCs, obtained about 11 days after vaccination. The sequence was collected from a man over 45 who received an inactivated influenza vaccine. CDR3 coding DNA: TGTGCCAGCAGCTCGGGACTAGCGCGACACGAGCAGTACTTC. This encodes CASSSGLARHEQYF.